This T cell receptor beta chain appears in the sequencing data of a study of T cells expressing NK-cell markers. Germline V gives CDR1 SGHTA, CDR2 FQGNSA. This CDR3 spans 17 amino acids. TCRdb re-analyzed the 5' RACE reads; it lists each CDR3 protein once, without DNA. Its listing shows a few hundred thousand distinct CDR3 sequences. The origin of this receptor is a man younger than 35 in good health. The specimen sequenced was blood T cells: a sorted CD56 or NKG2C T cell subset, CD4+ or CD8+ T cells, or bulk PBMC T cells (not recorded which). The chain employs TRBV7-2 and TRBJ2-5; TCRdb calls TRBD2, which cannot be checked without DNA. The CDR3: CASSLRRVSGNGETQYF.